Included here is one T cell receptor (beta chain) sequence, with context. Its antigen is currently unknown. The data were taken from a study of T cells in Graves' hyperthyroidism and ophthalmopathy. Lactation, pregnancy, other autoimmune disease or uncontrolled infection led to exclusion of patients. Each 10 ml fresh peripheral blood draw supplied the PBMCs. Germline CDR1 reads PRHDT; CDR2 reads FYEKMQ (reference sequence). The CDR3 has 18 amino acids. The ends were cut back, 2 bases at V and 0 bases at J, with 14 bases in the middle. General study findings and limits: In validation, the model predicted ophthalmopathy. These predictions came a median about 6.8 months before onset. Most expanded thyroid clonotypes above 0.001 also appeared in blood.

There were TCR beta CDR3 regions amplified from RNA transcripts. HTBI primers drove first-round RT-PCR of the TCR CDR3. A single record per CDR3 protein comes from TCRdb applying MiXCR to the multiplex PCR reads. This sample yields fewer than 800,000 distinct CDR3 sequences, of which around 17% are seen a single time; approximately 8% belongs to the top ten. The source is a man younger than 35 with Graves' hyperthyroidism. The material sequenced was blood. The chain has TRBV13 and TRBJ2-6; tentative D call: TRBD1 (5 bases). The CDR3 reads CASSLWGPQGSGANVLTF. DNA for the CDR3: TGTGCCAGCAGCTTATGGGGTCCCCAGGGCTCTGGGGCCAACGTCCTGACTTTC.